This entry lists 17 T cell receptor beta chains sequenced from one sample in a study of blood T cell repertoires in COVID-19. Sequencing used immunoSEQ multiplex PCR; TCRdb keeps in-frame clones, though not all of them. The sample shows some 200,000 clones, roughly 86% of them seen only once. Material: peripheral blood. These receptors were obtained from a man aged 65 to 79 with acute or convalescent COVID-19.

The genes are TRBV5-1 and TRBJ1-1, with D perhaps TRBD1 (6 bases). Germline values: CDR1 SGHRS, CDR2 YFSETQ. Trimming pared 4 bases from V and 0 bases from J, leaving 16 bases between. CDR3 length: 16 amino acids. The CDR3, as DNA: TGCGCCAGCAGCCCAGGGACACCAGGGATGAACACTGAAGCTTTCTTT. Translation gives CASSPGTPGMNTEAFF.

The chain recombines TRBV3-1 (or the pseudogene TRBV3-2) with TRBJ2-7, with D perhaps matching TRBD1 (5 bases). The germline CDR1 and CDR2 sequences are LGHDT and YNNKEL (reference sequence). Trimming took off 0 bases at V and 2 bases at J, with 8 bases between the two ends. The CDR3 extends over 14 amino acids. The CDR3 sequence is CASSQDARAYEQYF. For the CDR3, the DNA is TGTGCCAGCAGCCAAGACGCCAGGGCCTACGAGCAGTACTTC.

The gene calls are TRBV9 and TRBJ2-7; tentative D call: TRBD2 (5 bases). Per the germline V gene, CDR1 is SGDLS and CDR2 is YYNGEE. The CDR3 covers 16 residues. Trimming pared 2 bases from V and 5 bases from J, leaving 20 bases between. CDR3 protein: CASSVGVGVLMDEQYF. In nucleotides, the CDR3 is TGTGCCAGCAGCGTCGGGGTCGGGGTACTGATGGACGAGCAGTACTTC.

In DNA form, the CDR3 reads TGTGCCAGCATCCGAGCGATAAATGAAAAACTGTTTTTT. Residues: CASIRAINEKLFF. The J gene is TRBJ1-4, the V gene TRBV6-5, with no clear D. Trimming cost V 7 bases and J 5 bases, with 11 bases left between them. This CDR3 has 13 residues. CDR1 and CDR2 (germline): MNHEY, SVGAGI.

This chain uses TRBV4-3 with TRBJ1-5; no reliable D call. V was pared by 1 base and J by 5 bases, with 6 bases between. Germline CDR1 LGHNA, CDR2 YSLEER. CDR3 length: 13 amino acids. The CDR3 spells CASSQGSDQPQHF. In nucleotides, the CDR3 is TGCGCCAGCAGCCAAGGAAGCGATCAGCCCCAGCATTTT.

The V gene is TRBV4-1, the J gene TRBJ1-5; a possible D gene is TRBD1 (5 bases). Trimming took 4 bases from V and 1 from J, leaving 14 bases between them. The germline CDR1 and CDR2 sequences are MGHRA and YSYEKL. CDR3 size: 16 residues. The CDR3 DNA sequence: TGCGCCAGCAGCCCTCCTCGTCGACAGAGCAATCAGCCCCAGCATTTT. It is translated as CASSPPRRQSNQPQHF.

The chain combines TRBV10-1 with TRBJ2-7; D is unclear. The CDR3 consists of 13 residues. Germline CDR1 is WNHNN and CDR2 is SYGVQD (reference sequence). Trimming took off 3 bases at V and 4 bases at J, with 10 bases between the two ends. The CDR3 coding sequence is TGCGCCAGCAGTGAAGTACTCGGTTACGAGCAGTACTTC. Protein: CASSEVLGYEQYF.

This chain connects TRBV30 to TRBJ1-1; 7 bases are shared with TRBD1. The CDR3 length is 14 residues. J was trimmed by 5 bases and V by 2 bases; bases with no gene match: 8. Germline V CDR1 and CDR2: GTSNPN, SVGIG (reference sequence). CDR3 sequence: CAWSFTGVGTEAFF. For the CDR3, the DNA is TGTGCCTGGAGTTTCACAGGGGTTGGGACTGAAGCTTTCTTT.

The genes are TRBV18 and TRBJ2-7; a possible D gene is TRBD1 (6 bases). CDR1 KGHSH and CDR2 LQKENI come from the germline V gene. This CDR3 is built from 13 residues. Trimming stripped 5 bases from V and 3 bases from J, with 11 bases between. The CDR3 coding sequence is TGTGCCAGCTCAGGCGCCAGGGGCTACGAGCAGTACTTC. The encoded protein is CASSGARGYEQYF.

This sequence joins TRBV5-1 and TRBJ2-1; 9 bases are a match to TRBD2. This CDR3 contains 16 residues. V dropped 3 bases and J dropped 8; count of bases not matched to a gene: 12. CDR1 and CDR2 (germline): SGHRS, YFSETQ. The CDR3 loop is CASSYPSREGMDEQFF. The DNA of the CDR3 is TGCGCCAGCAGCTACCCCTCGCGGGAGGGAATGGATGAGCAGTTCTTC.

The V gene is TRBV6-5, the J gene TRBJ1-2; D might be TRBD1 (6 bases). Between the trimmed V and J ends, which lost 9 bases and 7 bases, there was a span of 15 bases. Germline assignment: CDR1 MNHEY and CDR2 SVGAGI. The CDR3 extends over 12 amino acids. The CDR3 is CASKGGVGGYTF. CDR3 bases: TGTGCCAGTAAGGGGGGGGTAGGTGGCTACACCTTC.

The chain employs TRBV5-6 and TRBJ1-6; unclear D gene. V lost 5 bases and J lost 10, with 10 bases in between. The CDR3 is 12 residues long. Germline lookup yields CDR1 SGHDT and CDR2 YYEEEE. This CDR3 is CASRTLGSPLHF. The CDR3 DNA is TGTGCCAGCAGGACTTTAGGCTCACCCCTCCACTTT.

The chain has TRBV5-1 and TRBJ1-2; TRBD1 matches at 7 bases. The CDR3 is made up of 15 amino acids. V gave up 2 bases and J gave up 6 bases; unmatched junction bases: 10. Germline CDR1 SGHRS, CDR2 YFSETQ. This CDR3 reads CASSFLRTGGNGYTF. In DNA, the CDR3 is TGCGCCAGCAGCTTTCTTAGGACAGGCGGAAATGGCTACACCTTC. The full variable domain, in which reference TRBV5-1 and TRBJ1-2 provide the parts outside the CDR3, is KAGVTQTPRYLIKTRGQQVTLSCSPISGHRSVSWYQQTPGQGLQFLFEYFSETQRNKGNFPGRFSGRQFSNSRSEMNVSTLELGDSALYLCASSFLRTGGNGYTFGSGTRLTVV.

Comments on this clone: Other DNA sequences of this sample code for an identical CDR3. The V gene is TRBV7-3, the J gene TRBJ2-1; perhaps TRBD2 as D (6 bases). The V gene's germline CDR1 is SGHTA and CDR2 FQGTGA. CDR3 length: 14 amino acids. V was shortened by 6 bases and J by 6 bases, with 15 bases between the two germline ends. CDR3 sequence (DNA): TGTGCCAGCAGTCCCGGGGGACGGGGCAATGAGCAGTTCTTC. Protein: CASSPGGRGNEQFF.

The rearrangement joins TRBV3-1 (or the pseudogene TRBV3-2) to TRBJ2-1, with D hard to call. CDR1 and CDR2 (germline): LGHDT, YNNKEL (reference sequence). This CDR3 spans 17 amino acids. Trimming left V 4 bases short and J 1 base short, with 17 bases between. The CDR3, as DNA: TGTGCCAGCAGCCTTAACGAGGCCCACCTATCCTACAATGAGCAGTTCTTC. Its protein product is CASSLNEAHLSYNEQFF.

This clone was counted once. The rearrangement links TRBV27 to TRBJ2-7; D is uncertain. This CDR3 region has 15 residues. V was cut by 0 bases and J by 0 bases, with 9 bases left in between. Germline loops: CDR1 MNHEY, CDR2 SMNVEV (reference sequence). CDR3 sequence reads: CASSLSIGFSYEQYF. CDR3 in DNA: TGTGCCAGCAGTTTATCGATTGGCTTCTCCTACGAGCAGTACTTC.

This chain uses TRBV29-1 with TRBJ2-1, with 9 bases identical to TRBD2. The CDR3 loop spans 16 amino acids. The V segment lost 3 bases and the J segment 9 bases; nucleotides outside the gene matches: 15. Germline loops: CDR1 SQVTM, CDR2 ANQGSEA. The CDR3 spells CSVEPMGLANVGEQFF. CDR3 sequence (DNA): TGCAGCGTTGAGCCTATGGGACTAGCAAATGTTGGTGAGCAGTTCTTC.